This T cell receptor (beta chain) was identified during a study of human CD8 memory T cell subsets. Germline values: CDR1 LGHNA, CDR2 YSLEER. CDR3 size: 14 residues. The authors made TCR beta libraries using UMI-labeled 5' RACE. TCRdb re-analyzed the 5' RACE reads; it lists each CDR3 protein once, without DNA. Its clone listing holds 17,000 or so distinct CDR3 sequences. The sample comprised CD8+ stem-like memory T cells (TSCM and TCM) sorted from PBMCs. Subset specified: stem-like memory CD8 T cells (TSTEM), CCR7+ PD-1- TIGIT-. V usage is TRBV4-3 and J usage is TRBJ2-3. The sequence was collected from a human donor in good health. The CDR3: CASSQDRSTDTQYF.